The 27 T cell receptor beta chains below come from one sample, sequenced in a study of regulatory T cells in long-lasting Graves disease. Building of the TCR beta libraries involved iRepertoire HTBI primers and Arm-PCR of CDR3 regions. Via MiXCR, TCRdb re-called the multiplex PCR reads, giving one row per CDR3 protein. This table has about 470,000 distinct CDR3 sequences, under 25% appearing once. Time point noted: persistent/refractory GD, antithyroid drugs over 5 years with positive TRAb. Making the TCR library involved RNA that had been extracted from PBMCs. The material sequenced was peripheral blood mononuclear cells (PBMCs), taken when the disease was refractory, from a patient treated with antithyroid drugs. The receptor source for this set is a female donor with Graves disease.

The rearrangement joins TRBV28 to TRBJ2-1; a possible D gene is TRBD2 (5 bases). V was clipped by 5 bases and J by 4 bases, with 9 bases between them. In germline, CDR1 is MDHEN, CDR2 SYDVKM. There are 13 residues in the CDR3. CDR3 DNA sequence: TGTGCCAGCAGTGATAGCGAATACAATGAGCAGTTCTTC. Residues: CASSDSEYNEQFF. Looking up the rest from reference TRBV28 and TRBJ2-1 gives the full variable domain: DVKVTQSSRYLVKRTGEKVFLECVQDMDHENMFWYRQDPGLGLRLIYFSYDVKMKEKGDIPEGYSVSREKKERFSLILESASTNQTSMYLCASSDSEYNEQFFGPGTRLTVL.

This clonotype was found many times. The chain joins TRBV6-1 to TRBJ1-1; 7 nucleotides match TRBD1. Germline trimming cut 6 bases from V and 1 base from J; bases unmatched to any gene: 17. In germline, CDR1 is MNHNS, CDR2 SASEGT. This CDR3 contains 18 residues. DNA for the CDR3: TGTGCCAGCAGACGACTTCCACAGGGGTCTTTCTCGAACACTGAAGCTTTCTTT. Its translation is CASRRLPQGSFSNTEAFF.

There are a few counts of this clonotype. V gene TRBV12-3 or TRBV12-4 combines with J gene TRBJ1-5; D uncertain. CDR3 length: 16 residues. Deletions cut 1 base from V and 6 bases from J, with 16 bases between. The CDR3 reads CASSLGQSELSQPQHF. The CDR3 DNA is TGTGCCAGCAGTTTAGGTCAGAGTGAGCTCAGTCAGCCCCAGCATTTT.

The chain links TRBV12-3 or TRBV12-4 to TRBJ1-1, with D perhaps matching TRBD1 (5 bases). The CDR3 runs 13 residues. V was shortened by 6 bases and J by 0 bases, with 8 bases between the two germline ends. The CDR3 DNA sequence: TGTGCCAGCAGCTGGGGGGTGAACACTGAAGCTTTCTTT. As protein: CASSWGVNTEAFF.

This clonotype was detected only a few times. The DNA of the CDR3 is TGTGCCACCAAGGGGCAGGGGTTGAACACCGGGGAGCTGTTTTTT. This translates into CATKGQGLNTGELFF. The chain employs TRBV30 and TRBJ2-2, with D possibly TRBD1 on 6 matching bases. This CDR3 is 15 amino acids long. V was shortened by 8 bases and J by 1 base, with 17 bases between the two germline ends. The germline V gene has CDR1 GTSNPN and CDR2 SVGIG (reference sequence).

In this sample, this clonotype turned up a few times. The V and J genes are TRBV7-9 and TRBJ2-6, with D uncertain. Germline V gene sequence: CDR1 SEHNR, CDR2 FQNEAQ (reference sequence). This CDR3 is 15 amino acids long. Trimming left V 5 bases short and J 3 bases short, with 11 bases between. CDR3 sequence reads: CASSRHGLGANVLTF. DNA for the CDR3: TGTGCCAGCAGCCGCCACGGGCTTGGGGCCAACGTCCTGACTTTC.

This clonotype came up many times. The chain uses TRBV28 and TRBJ2-5, with D unresolved. In germline, CDR1 is MDHEN, CDR2 SYDVKM. This CDR3 region has 12 residues. V shed 3 bases and J shed 5 bases, with 7 bases lying between them. The CDR3 region has the DNA TGTGCCAGCAGTTTTATTTCGGAGACCCAGTACTTC. Residues: CASSFISETQYF.

CDR3 sequence: CASSLALGPYNEQFF. DNA of the CDR3: TGTGCCAGCAGTTTAGCCCTTGGGCCATACAATGAGCAGTTCTTC. This chain links TRBV12-3 or TRBV12-4 with TRBJ2-1; D remains unclear. V was cut by 0 bases and J by 4 bases, with 10 bases left in between. The length of the CDR3 is 15 residues.

This clonotype has a handful of counts. V usage is TRBV13 and J usage is TRBJ2-7; D gene uncertain. Looked up from germline, CDR1 is PRHDT and CDR2 is FYEKMQ (reference sequence). This CDR3 spans 14 amino acids. Trimming removed 6 bases at V and 0 bases at J, with 12 bases between. This chain's CDR3 is CASSGKAFSYEQYF. In DNA, the CDR3 is TGTGCCAGCAGTGGGAAGGCCTTCTCCTACGAGCAGTACTTC.

The genes are TRBV2 and TRBJ1-1; no clear D gene. This CDR3 spans 12 amino acids. V shed 8 bases and J shed 1 base, with 8 bases lying between them. Germline-derived CDR1 and CDR2 are SNHLY and FYNNEI. The CDR3 loop reads CASGVGNTEAFF. The CDR3 DNA follows: TGTGCCAGCGGGGTAGGGAACACTGAAGCTTTCTTT.

This clonotype was observed at least ten times. The chain has TRBV6-9 and TRBJ2-2; D is possibly TRBD2 (5 bases). V gave up 3 bases and J gave up 0 bases, with 14 bases separating them. This CDR3 is 17 amino acids long. Germline-derived CDR1 and CDR2 are MNHGY and SVAAGI. CDR3: CASSYERADANTGELFF. The CDR3 DNA follows: TGTGCCAGCAGTTACGAGAGGGCGGACGCGAACACCGGGGAGCTGTTTTTT.

This sequence joins TRBV7-6 and TRBJ2-2; D ambiguous. The CDR3 spans 12 residues. Germline values: CDR1 SGHVS, CDR2 FNYEAQ. The V end was cut by 5 bases, the J end by 6 bases, with 7 bases between. This chain's CDR3 is CASSPAAGELFF. DNA for the CDR3: TGTGCCAGCAGCCCTGCTGCCGGGGAGCTGTTTTTT.

This chain links TRBV13 with TRBJ2-2; D uncertain. The CDR3 extends over 12 amino acids. Germline CDR1 and CDR2: PRHDT and FYEKMQ (reference sequence). Trimming pared 5 bases from V and 6 bases from J, leaving 7 bases between. The CDR3 DNA is TGTGCCAGCAGCCCCGAGCCCGGGGAGCTGTTTTTT. This sequence encodes CASSPEPGELFF.

In this sample, this clonotype turned up a few times. V usage is TRBV5-1 and J usage is TRBJ2-7, with 7 bases that match TRBD1. J gave up 6 bases and V 4 bases, and 10 bases lay outside the gene matches. Germline CDR1 SGHRS, CDR2 YFSETQ. CDR3 length: 14 amino acids. As DNA, the CDR3 is TGCGCCAGCAGCGATCGACAGGGACCCACCGAGCAGTACTTC. Its translation is CASSDRQGPTEQYF.

With regard to this clonotype: Possible read error: a much larger clone is one base away. The rearrangement joins TRBV11-3 to TRBJ1-1, with 10 bases aligning to TRBD1. J gave up 9 bases and V 5 bases, and 12 bases lay outside the gene matches. CDR3 size: 15 residues. Germline V gene sequence: CDR1 SGHNT, CDR2 YENEEA. The CDR3: CASSLTGTGDTKAFF. CDR3 nucleotide sequence: TGTGCCAGCAGCCTTACCGGGACAGGGGATACTAAAGCTTTCTTT.

Only a few counts were recorded for this clonotype. V and J are TRBV4-1 and TRBJ2-7, with 7 bases fitting TRBD1. Germline V CDR1 and CDR2: MGHRA, YSYEKL. The CDR3 length is 16 residues. V lost 3 bases, J lost 3 bases, and 11 bases stayed unmatched. In DNA form, the CDR3 reads TGCGCCAGCAGCCAGCAGCCGGGACAGCTATTCTACGAGCAGTACTTC. This encodes CASSQQPGQLFYEQYF.

This clonotype showed up just a few times. This chain uses TRBV20-1 with TRBJ1-2; no definite D call. V was cut by 2 bases and J by 0 bases, with 7 bases left in between. Looked up from germline, CDR1 is DFQATT and CDR2 is SNEGSKA (reference sequence). The CDR3 extends over 13 amino acids. The CDR3 nucleotides read TGCAGTGCTAGACGGCCAGCTAACTATGGCTACACCTTC. Translation: CSARRPANYGYTF.

V and J are TRBV12-3 or TRBV12-4 and TRBJ2-3; tentatively, D is TRBD1 (5 bases). The length of the CDR3 is 17 residues. V was shortened by 7 bases and J by 4 bases, with 24 bases between the two germline ends. This CDR3 is CASNPQGEGLGADTQYF. In DNA form, the CDR3 reads TGTGCCAGCAATCCTCAAGGGGAAGGGCTCGGCGCAGATACGCAGTATTTT.

At least ten counts were recorded for this clonotype. J is TRBJ1-1 and V is TRBV24-1; D is unclear. The CDR3 length is 15 residues. V was cut by 5 bases and J by 6 bases, with 18 bases left in between. Germline values: CDR1 KGHDR, CDR2 SFDVKD. The CDR3 region is CATSASEGLISEAFF. DNA for the CDR3: TGTGCCACCAGTGCCTCGGAGGGCCTCATCTCTGAAGCTTTCTTT.

This clonotype was detected only a few times. J is TRBJ2-7 and V is TRBV7-8; no clear D gene. The length of the CDR3 is 13 residues. Germline V gene lookup returns CDR1 SGHVS and CDR2 FQNEAQ. Trimming stripped 4 bases from V and 5 bases from J, with 12 bases between. CDR3 bases: TGTGCCAGCAGCTCTAACGAGGCCCACGAGCAGTACTTC. Translating gives CASSSNEAHEQYF. The full variable domain, in which reference TRBV7-8 and TRBJ2-7 provide the parts outside the CDR3, is GAGVSQSPRYKVAKRGQDVALRCDPISGHVSLFWYQQALGQGPEFLTYFQNEAQLDKSGLPSDRFFAERPEGSVSTLKIQRTQQEDSAVYLCASSSNEAHEQYFGPGTRLTVT.

This clonotype was seen at least ten times. The genes are TRBV2 and TRBJ1-1; possibly TRBD1 for D (5 bases). There are 15 residues in the CDR3. Germline loops: CDR1 SNHLY, CDR2 FYNNEI. V was pared by 2 bases and J by 0 bases, with 10 bases between. The CDR3 region is CASSESWGVNTEAFF. The CDR3 DNA reads TGTGCCAGCAGTGAATCCTGGGGCGTGAACACTGAAGCTTTCTTT.

This clonotype was seen repeatedly, ten times or more. The V gene is TRBV11-2, the J gene TRBJ2-7; 7 bases line up with TRBD1. Germline trimming cut 6 bases from V and 2 bases from J; bases unmatched to any gene: 10. The CDR3 totals 15 residues. Germline values: CDR1 SGHAT, CDR2 FQNNGV. The CDR3 reads CASRPTTGRAYEQYF. The CDR3 nucleotides are TGTGCCAGCAGACCAACGACAGGGAGAGCCTACGAGCAGTACTTC.

V gene TRBV9 combines with J gene TRBJ1-6; D call uncertain. Germline V gene sequence: CDR1 SGDLS, CDR2 YYNGEE. V shed 2 bases and J shed 5 bases, with 14 bases lying between them. This CDR3 has 16 amino acids. The CDR3, as DNA: TGTGCCAGCAGCGTTAATGAGGGCTCAAATAATTCACCCCTCCACTTT. Encoded protein: CASSVNEGSNNSPLHF.

This clonotype was detected only a few times. J is TRBJ2-7 and V is TRBV20-1, with 12 bases lining up with TRBD2. Germline V gene data show CDR1 as DFQATT and CDR2 as SNEGSKA (reference sequence). This CDR3 is 14 amino acids long. The V segment lost 6 bases and the J segment 6 bases; nucleotides outside the gene matches: 9. The CDR3 nucleotides are TGCAGTGCGTCCCCTAGCGGGAGGGCGGGCGAGCAGTACTTC. This encodes CSASPSGRAGEQYF.

The rearrangement uses TRBV27 and TRBJ2-1, with D perhaps TRBD1 (6 bases). The germline gives CDR1 MNHEY, CDR2 SMNVEV (reference sequence). The CDR3 length is 16 residues. The V gene lost 3 bases and the J gene lost 5 bases, with 17 bases spanning the gap. In DNA, the CDR3 is TGTGCCAGCAGTTTTTTTTCGGGACAAATAAACAATGAGCAGTTCTTC. This codes for CASSFFSGQINNEQFF.

The J gene is TRBJ1-5, the V gene TRBV20-1, with TRBD1 as a possible D gene (5 bases). Germline V gene data show CDR1 as DFQATT and CDR2 as SNEGSKA (reference sequence). The CDR3 runs 14 residues. V lost 3 bases to trimming and J lost 1 base, with 10 bases between them. DNA of the CDR3: TGCAGTGCTAGGCGGGGGATGAGCAATCAGCCCCAGCATTTT. Residues: CSARRGMSNQPQHF.

This clonotype turned up a few times. This chain links TRBV7-2 with TRBJ2-7; TRBD2 aligns across 8 bases. The V segment lost 5 bases and the J segment 3 bases; nucleotides outside the gene matches: 9. This CDR3 is 15 amino acids long. CDR1 is SGHTA and CDR2 is FQGNSA in the germline V gene. CDR3 nucleotides: TGTGCCAGCAGCATTCGCGGGGGGCAGTACTACGAGCAGTACTTC. This codes for CASSIRGGQYYEQYF.